This T cell receptor (beta chain) was retrieved from a study of blood T cell repertoires in COVID-19. For the study at large: Samples representing acute and convalescent COVID-19 were sourced from the United States, Italy and Spain. In each case, the material was cDNA or gDNA derived from T cells, B-cell-depleted T cells, or PBMCs.

Clones were read by immunoSEQ multiplex PCR, and TCRdb kept only the in-frame ones, dropping some. The data hold under 250,000 clones, with around 78% observed a single time. The sequence was collected from a woman between 65 and 79 years old with active or convalescent COVID-19. Sequenced sample: peripheral blood.

CDR3 protein: CASSLNPASGGSSQFF. CDR3 nucleotide sequence: TGTGCCAGCAGCTTAAACCCGGCTAGCGGGGGGTCCTCGCAGTTCTTC. The chain uses TRBV7-3 and TRBJ2-1; 11 nucleotides line up with TRBD2. The ends lost 1 base at V and 12 bases at J; junction bases unmatched: 11. The CDR3 loop spans 16 amino acids. Germline V gene sequence: CDR1 SGHTA, CDR2 FQGTGA.